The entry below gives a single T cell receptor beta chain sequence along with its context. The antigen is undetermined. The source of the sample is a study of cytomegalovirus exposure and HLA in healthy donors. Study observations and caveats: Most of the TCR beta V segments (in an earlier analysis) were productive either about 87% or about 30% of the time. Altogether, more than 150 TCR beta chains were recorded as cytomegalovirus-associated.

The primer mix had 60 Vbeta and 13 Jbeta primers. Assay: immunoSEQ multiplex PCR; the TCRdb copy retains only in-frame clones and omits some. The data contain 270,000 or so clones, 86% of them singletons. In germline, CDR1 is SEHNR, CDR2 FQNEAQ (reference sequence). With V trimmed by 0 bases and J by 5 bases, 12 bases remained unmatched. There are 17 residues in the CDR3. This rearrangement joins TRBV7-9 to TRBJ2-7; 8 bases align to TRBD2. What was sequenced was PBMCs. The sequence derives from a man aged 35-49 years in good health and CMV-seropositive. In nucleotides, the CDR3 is TGTGCCAGCAGCTTAGCGGTGCGAGCGGGAGTTGGTAACGAGCAGTACTTC. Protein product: CASSLAVRAGVGNEQYF.